This T cell receptor (beta chain) was captured by sequencing in a study of T cell responses to AZD1222 COVID-19 vaccine. The study, taken as a whole, reports: In a largely white British group with more females than males, clonal diversity was possibly underestimated. Spike was spanned by vaccine-associated CD4 TCRs, with dominance at 160-218 and 743-854.

Assay: immunoSEQ multiplex PCR; the TCRdb copy retains only in-frame clones and omits some. The sample carries about 100,000 clones, 80% to 90% recorded once. Concerning this clone itself: Its antigen is currently unknown.

CDR1 is SNHLY and CDR2 is FYNNEI in the germline V gene. The CDR3 spans 15 residues. The V end lost 7 bases, the J end lost 4 bases, and 19 bases lay between the germline ends. The chain carries TRBV2 and TRBJ1-2; D unclear. The receptor was derived from an adult in good health. Sequencing was performed on peripheral blood, taken on day 0 of AZD1222 vaccination. The CDR3 protein is CASKRLAEGIYGYTF. The CDR3 coding sequence is TGTGCCAGCAAAAGGTTGGCAGAGGGAATCTATGGCTACACCTTC.